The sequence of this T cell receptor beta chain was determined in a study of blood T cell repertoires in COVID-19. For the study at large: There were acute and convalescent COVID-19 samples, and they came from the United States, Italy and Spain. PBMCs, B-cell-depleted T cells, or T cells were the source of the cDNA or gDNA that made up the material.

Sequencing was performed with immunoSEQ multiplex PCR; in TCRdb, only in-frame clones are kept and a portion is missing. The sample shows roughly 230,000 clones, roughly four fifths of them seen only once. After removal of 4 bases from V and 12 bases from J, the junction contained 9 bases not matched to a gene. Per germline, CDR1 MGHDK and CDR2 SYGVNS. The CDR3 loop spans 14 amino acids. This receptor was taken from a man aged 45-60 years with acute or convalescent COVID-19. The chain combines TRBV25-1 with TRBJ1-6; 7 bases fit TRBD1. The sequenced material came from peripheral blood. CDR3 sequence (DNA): TGTGCCAGCAGTGGTGAGACAGGGTCTCGACCCCTCCACTTT. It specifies CASSGETGSRPLHF.